One and the same sample provided the 27 T cell receptor beta chains below, sequenced in a study of cytomegalovirus exposure and HLA in healthy donors. Both 60 Vbeta primers and 13 Jbeta primers went into the PCR. Data came from immunoSEQ multiplex PCR; TCRdb stores just in-frame clones and leaves some out. The sample data list roughly 190,000 clones. Sequencing was performed on PBMCs. The receptors shown here come from a man under 40 in good health and CMV-seronegative.

The chain combines TRBV28 with TRBJ2-3; D is uncertain. Germline CDR1 reads MDHEN; CDR2 reads SYDVKM. This CDR3 has 16 amino acids. Deletions cut 3 bases from V and 2 bases from J, with 15 bases between. CDR3 region: CASSFLQRSYTDTQYF. For the CDR3, the DNA is TGTGCCAGCAGTTTCCTTCAGAGGAGTTACACAGATACGCAGTATTTT.

Comment on this clone: The junction shows a germline mismatch at one end, possibly a read error. In the same sample, other DNA sequences code for this CDR3. The chain carries TRBV25-1 and TRBJ1-2; 7 bases fit TRBD1. The CDR3 extends over 13 amino acids. Looked up from germline, CDR1 is MGHDK and CDR2 is SYGVNS. The CDR3 sequence: CASIGQGEGGYTF. CDR3 sequence (DNA): TGTGCCAGCATAGGCCAGGGGGAAGGTGGCTACACCTTT.

The rearrangement joins TRBV4-1 to TRBJ2-5; 8 nucleotides align to TRBD1. Germline V gives CDR1 MGHRA, CDR2 YSYEKL. V lost 3 bases, J lost 7 bases, and 13 bases stayed unmatched. The CDR3 loop spans 16 amino acids. The CDR3 here is CASSHALSDRVGTQYF. CDR3 DNA sequence: TGCGCCAGCAGCCATGCTCTATCGGACAGGGTTGGGACCCAGTACTTC.

The chain uses TRBV28 and TRBJ2-5; 7 nucleotides agree with TRBD2. The J call is uncertain, as TRBJ2-7 better fits the DNA end. This CDR3 contains 13 residues. Per the germline V gene, CDR1 is MDHEN and CDR2 is SYDVKM. CDR3 in DNA: TGTGCCAGCACTTCCGGGGGAGGGTTCGAGCAGTACTTC. It translates to CASTSGGGFEQYF.

The chain employs TRBV6-6 and TRBJ1-1; no clear D gene. This CDR3 region has 16 residues. V was pared by 6 bases and J by 1 base, with 18 bases between. Germline V lookup: CDR1 MNHNY, CDR2 SVGAGI (reference sequence). The CDR3 loop is CASSPRFPGGNTEAFF. The CDR3 DNA follows: TGTGCCAGCAGCCCCCGATTTCCAGGAGGGAACACTGAAGCTTTCTTT.

The chain recombines TRBV7-2 with TRBJ2-5; 9 nucleotides line up with TRBD2. V lost 6 bases and J lost 5; bases outside the gene matches: 7. Looked up from germline, CDR1 is SGHTA and CDR2 is FQGNSA. CDR3 length: 14 residues. CDR3 in amino acids: CASRPSGAEETQYF. In DNA form, the CDR3 reads TGTGCCAGCAGACCTAGCGGGGCCGAGGAGACCCAGTACTTC.

The chain uses TRBV30 and TRBJ2-2; 7 bases are shared with TRBD2. Trimming at V came to 2 bases and at J to 5 bases, leaving 8 bases not matched to a gene. The CDR3 sequence is 15 residues long. The germline V gene encodes CDR1 GTSNPN and CDR2 SVGIG (reference sequence). The CDR3 protein is CAWSTGGVVTGELFF. CDR3 in DNA: TGTGCCTGGAGTACTGGGGGGGTGGTTACCGGGGAGCTGTTTTTT.

The chain employs TRBV9 and TRBJ1-2, with TRBD1 matching over 8 bases. V was pared by 4 bases and J by 8 bases, with 4 bases of the junction left unmatched. CDR3 length: 12 residues. The V gene's germline CDR1 is SGDLS and CDR2 YYNGEE. The CDR3 DNA reads TGTGCCAGCAGCCCGGACAGGGAGGGCTACACCTTC. This translates into CASSPDREGYTF. Full variable domain (missing parts from reference TRBV9 and TRBJ1-2): DSGVTQTPKHLITATGQRVTLRCSPRSGDLSVYWYQQSLDQGLQFLIQYYNGEERAKGNILERFSAQQFPDLHSELNLSSLELGDSALYFCASSPDREGYTFGSGTRLTVV.

The chain recombines TRBV10-1 with TRBJ1-1; D is perhaps TRBD1 (5 bases). V was cut by 6 bases and J by 5 bases, with 13 bases left in between. Germline V gene lookup returns CDR1 WNHNN and CDR2 SYGVQD (reference sequence). The CDR3 covers 13 residues. The CDR3 loop reads CASSQGSRTEAFF. As DNA, the CDR3 is TGCGCCAGCAGCCAGGGAAGTCGGACTGAAGCTTTCTTT.

V usage is TRBV27 and J usage is TRBJ2-7; 7 bases align to TRBD1. CDR3 length: 14 residues. From germline, CDR1 is MNHEY and CDR2 SMNVEV (reference sequence). Germline trimming cut 5 bases from V and 2 bases from J; bases unmatched to any gene: 6. CDR3 protein: CASSTGTETYEQYF. The CDR3 DNA is TGTGCCAGCAGTACCGGGACAGAGACCTACGAGCAGTACTTC.

V usage is TRBV29-1 and J usage is TRBJ2-5; the match to TRBD1 covers 9 bases. Germline loops: CDR1 SQVTM, CDR2 ANQGSEA. The CDR3 is made up of 12 amino acids. The J segment lost 4 bases and the V segment lost 4 bases, leaving 1 base of the junction unmatched. CDR3 bases: TGCAGCGTTGGACAGGGGGGAGAGACCCAGTACTTC. Encoded protein: CSVGQGGETQYF.

The chain joins TRBV7-9 to TRBJ1-5, with D maybe TRBD1 (6 bases). Deletions cut 4 bases from V and 0 bases from J, with 10 bases between. This CDR3 spans 15 amino acids. Germline CDR1 reads SEHNR; CDR2 reads FQNEAQ (reference sequence). The CDR3 DNA follows: TGTGCCAGCAGCTCGGACAGCTATAGCAATCAGCCCCAGCATTTT. Protein product: CASSSDSYSNQPQHF.

V gene TRBV19 combines with J gene TRBJ1-5; D is perhaps TRBD1 (5 bases). The CDR3 covers 16 residues. Per the germline V gene, CDR1 is LNHDA and CDR2 is SQIVND (reference sequence). Trimming pared 8 bases from V and 7 bases from J, leaving 24 bases between. Written as DNA, the CDR3 is TGTGCCAGTCGACCCCTGGGGCAGGAGCCGCGCCAGCCCCAGCATTTT. Protein sequence: CASRPLGQEPRQPQHF.

The chain employs TRBV5-1 and TRBJ1-3; 9 nucleotides match TRBD1. V was clipped by 1 base and J by 8 bases; unmatched bases: 4. Germline V gene data show CDR1 as SGHRS and CDR2 as YFSETQ. The CDR3 runs to 14 residues. CDR3 region: CASSLSGQGHTIYF. CDR3 DNA sequence: TGCGCCAGCAGCTTGTCGGGACAGGGTCACACCATATATTTT.

V is TRBV7-9 and J is TRBJ1-1, with 7 positions matching TRBD1. CDR1 and CDR2 from the germline V gene are SEHNR and FQNEAQ (reference sequence). The CDR3 has 17 residues. The ends lost 5 bases at V and 1 base at J; junction bases unmatched: 13. CDR3: CASSPRGGAGRNTEAFF. Written as DNA, the CDR3 is TGTGCCAGCAGCCCGCGAGGGGGCGCGGGAAGGAACACTGAAGCTTTCTTT. Using reference TRBV7-9 and TRBJ1-1 for the parts outside the CDR3, the full variable domain is DTGVSQNPRHKITKRGQNVTFRCDPISEHNRLYWYRQTLGQGPEFLTYFQNEAQLEKSRLLSDRFSAERPKGSFSTLEIQRTEQGDSAMYLCASSPRGGAGRNTEAFFGQGTRLTVV.

The chain recombines TRBV27 with TRBJ2-3, with TRBD2 identical over 9 bases. The CDR3 length is 16 residues. Germline-derived CDR1 and CDR2 are MNHEY and SMNVEV (reference sequence). After removal of 4 bases from V and 2 bases from J, the junction contained 7 bases not matched to a gene. CDR3 region: CASSSTTSGFTDTQYF. DNA for the CDR3: TGTGCCAGCAGTTCTACGACTAGCGGTTTCACAGATACGCAGTATTTT.

The CDR3 protein is CASGLDRGYEQFF. The CDR3 bases are TGTGCTAGTGGTTTGGACAGGGGATATGAGCAGTTCTTC. The chain employs TRBV12-5 and TRBJ2-1; 7 bases are a match to TRBD1. The CDR3 is 13 amino acids. Germline V gene data show CDR1 as LGHNT and CDR2 as FRNRAP. J lost 8 bases, V lost 1 base, and 2 bases had no gene match.

As for this clone: Germline is not matched at one junction end, which may reflect a read error. This same CDR3 is encoded by further DNA sequences in the sample. The V and J genes are TRBV10-3 and TRBJ2-2, with 7 bases that match TRBD1. The CDR3 sequence is 15 residues long. Germline V gene lookup returns CDR1 ENHRY and CDR2 SYGVKD. CDR3 sequence reads: CAFSRDRENTGELFF. The CDR3 region has the DNA TGTGCCTTCTCTCGGGACAGAGAGAACACCGGGGAGCTGTTCTTT.

CDR3 residues: CASSLGAGTGNTIYF. The CDR3 DNA reads as TGCGCCAGCAGCTTGGGTGCGGGTACGGGAAACACCATATATTTT. The V and J genes are TRBV5-1 and TRBJ1-3; no firm D call. The CDR3 has 15 residues. The V and J ends lost 0 bases and 4 bases respectively, with 11 bases between them. CDR1 SGHRS and CDR2 YFSETQ come from the germline V gene.

This chain joins TRBV27 and TRBJ2-7; TRBD2 matches at 11 bases. V gave up 3 bases and J gave up 3 bases; unmatched junction bases: 7. Germline V gene lookup returns CDR1 MNHEY and CDR2 SMNVEV (reference sequence). CDR3 length: 16 residues. CDR3 DNA: TGTGCCAGCAGTTTTCTGAAACTAGCGGGAGACTACGAGCAGTACTTC. It yields the protein CASSFLKLAGDYEQYF.

V and J are TRBV29-1 and TRBJ1-1; 7 nucleotides match TRBD1. The germline V gene has CDR1 SQVTM and CDR2 ANQGSEA. The CDR3 extends over 13 amino acids. After removal of 5 bases from V and 7 bases from J, the junction contained 10 bases not matched to a gene. The CDR3 region has the DNA TGCAGCGTTAGGACAGGTCTGAATAGTGAAGCTTTCTTT. Translating gives CSVRTGLNSEAFF.

This chain links TRBV4-1 with TRBJ1-3, with a weak D call TRBD1 (6 bases). Between the trimmed V and J ends, which lost 5 bases and 2 bases, there was a span of 13 bases. Germline V gene sequence: CDR1 MGHRA, CDR2 YSYEKL. The CDR3 runs 15 residues. The CDR3 here is CASSTTGFTGNTIYF. Here the CDR3 DNA reads TGCGCCAGCAGCACGACAGGATTTACTGGAAACACCATATATTTT.

The V gene is TRBV19, the J gene TRBJ2-1; perhaps TRBD1 as D (5 bases). The CDR3 length is 16 residues. V lost 2 bases and J 5 bases, leaving 16 bases between the germline ends. Germline V CDR1 and CDR2: LNHDA, SQIVND (reference sequence). DNA of the CDR3: TGTGCCAGTAGTATAACCTCAGGGTTTATGGACAATGAGCAGTTCTTC. Translated: CASSITSGFMDNEQFF. The complete variable domain, with remaining parts taken from reference TRBV19 and TRBJ2-1, reads DGGITQSPKYLFRKEGQNVTLSCEQNLNHDAMYWYRQDPGQGLRLIYYSQIVNDFQKGDIAEGYSVSREKKESFPLTVTSAQKNPTAFYLCASSITSGFMDNEQFFGPGTRLTVL.

J is TRBJ1-5 and V is TRBV6-1; 10 bases are a match to TRBD1. This CDR3 comprises 14 residues. V dropped 5 bases and J dropped 6; count of bases not matched to a gene: 4. Germline V gives CDR1 MNHNS, CDR2 SASEGT. CDR3 sequence: CASSPDRGSQPQHF. In DNA form, the CDR3 reads TGTGCCAGCAGTCCGGACAGGGGGTCTCAGCCCCAGCATTTT.

V and J are TRBV12-5 and TRBJ2-1; 9 bases fit TRBD1. The V gene's germline CDR1 is LGHNT and CDR2 FRNRAP. Trimming took 1 base from V and 14 from J; bases not matched to a gene: 0. The CDR3 has 11 residues. The CDR3 nucleotides read TGTGCTAGTGGTTTGGGGGACAGGGAGTTCTTC. It yields the protein CASGLGDREFF.

The chain has TRBV27 and TRBJ1-4; D call uncertain. This CDR3 contains 15 residues. CDR1 and CDR2 from the germline V gene are MNHEY and SMNVEV (reference sequence). Trimming took 7 bases from V and 4 from J, leaving 16 bases between them. The CDR3 spells CASTPTAGYNEKLFF. CDR3 nucleotide sequence: TGTGCCAGCACCCCCACCGCGGGGTATAATGAAAAACTGTTTTTT.

The V call is TRBV7-2, the J call TRBJ2-3; D remains unclear. Germline CDR1 is SGHTA and CDR2 is FQGNSA. The CDR3 totals 16 residues. V lost 5 bases, J lost 0 bases, and 15 bases lay in between. For the CDR3, the DNA is TGTGCCAGCAGCGCCATGATCCTATCTAGCACAGATACGCAGTATTTT. Protein sequence: CASSAMILSSTDTQYF.